The present entry profiles one T cell receptor (beta chain) with its context. Authors' data handling: Estimates of nucleated cell counts were drawn from the amplification of reference gene primers. Clones were read by immunoSEQ multiplex PCR, and TCRdb kept only the in-frame ones, dropping some. V, J and clone size derive from that table, while D and trimming were established from the DNA sequence. Found here are 200,000 to 250,000 clones, approximately 81% of them singletons; the top ten hold 15% to 20%. This sample is drawn from a study of blood T cell repertoires in COVID-19. Looking at the study overall: Whether acute or convalescent, the COVID-19 samples came from the United States, Italy and Spain. Sources were T cells, B-cell-depleted T cells, or PBMCs; the material itself was cDNA or gDNA.

The sequenced material came from peripheral blood. The sequence came from a man aged 30 to 39 with active or convalescent COVID-19.

The CDR3 nucleotides are TGTGCCAGCAGGGCCGACAGCAACTATGGCTACACCTTC. It translates to CASRADSNYGYTF. The chain carries TRBV6-5 and TRBJ1-2; D possibly corresponds to TRBD1 (5 bases). Trimming stripped 6 bases from V and 2 bases from J, with 10 bases between. Per the germline V gene, CDR1 is MNHEY and CDR2 is SVGAGI. The CDR3 runs to 13 residues.